This TCR beta chain was identified during a study of shared clonotypes between healthy human individuals. At the level of the study: Each donor contributed plates that comprised three CD4 naive, three CD4 memory, two CD8 naive and one CD8 memory.

Germline V CDR1 and CDR2: SGDLS, YYNGEE. The CDR3 is 14 residues long. The V gene lost 6 bases and the J gene lost 6 bases, with 17 bases spanning the gap. Deep-level assay runs were performed. Profiling relied on immunoSEQ multiplex PCR, and the TCRdb table lists in-frame clones only, not all of them. The sample has around 2.1 million clones, approximately 94% seen once. Selected positively for CCR7 and CD45RO-negative, naive CD8 cells excluded terminally differentiated effector memory CD45RA+ cells. V gene TRBV9 combines with J gene TRBJ2-3; TRBD2 might be the D (6 bases). The specimen was naive CD8+ T cells from PBMCs. The receptor was isolated from a young man in good health. Some clones in this sample may be carry-over from other donors' samples. The CDR3 bases are TGTGCCAGCACCCTAGACGGGAGCGCGGATACGCAGTATTTT. Residues: CASTLDGSADTQYF.